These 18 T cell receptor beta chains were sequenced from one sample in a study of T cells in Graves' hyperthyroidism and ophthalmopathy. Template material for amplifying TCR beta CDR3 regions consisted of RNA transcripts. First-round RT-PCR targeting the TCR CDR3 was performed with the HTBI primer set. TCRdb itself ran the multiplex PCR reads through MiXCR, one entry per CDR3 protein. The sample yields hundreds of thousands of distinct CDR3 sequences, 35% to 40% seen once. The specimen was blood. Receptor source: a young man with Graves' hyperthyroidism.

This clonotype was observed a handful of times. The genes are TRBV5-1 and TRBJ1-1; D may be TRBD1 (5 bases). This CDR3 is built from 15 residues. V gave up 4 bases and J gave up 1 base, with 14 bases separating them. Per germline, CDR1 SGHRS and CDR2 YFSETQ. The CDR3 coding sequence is TGCGCCAGCAGCCCTCTACAGGCCGAGAACACTGAAGCTTTCTTT. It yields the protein CASSPLQAENTEAFF.

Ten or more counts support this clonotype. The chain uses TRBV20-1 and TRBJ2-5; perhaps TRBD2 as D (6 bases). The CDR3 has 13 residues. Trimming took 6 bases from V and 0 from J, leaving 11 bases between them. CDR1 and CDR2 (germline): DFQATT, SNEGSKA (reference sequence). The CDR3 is CSAPPSDQETQYF. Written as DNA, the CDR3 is TGCAGTGCACCTCCTAGCGACCAAGAGACCCAGTACTTC.

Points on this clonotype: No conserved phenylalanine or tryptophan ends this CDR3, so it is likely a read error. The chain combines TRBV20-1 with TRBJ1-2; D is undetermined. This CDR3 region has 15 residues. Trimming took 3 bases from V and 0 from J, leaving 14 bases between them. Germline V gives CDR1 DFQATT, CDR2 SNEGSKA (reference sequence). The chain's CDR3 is CSASEYRDPNYGYTL. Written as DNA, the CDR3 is TGCAGTGCTAGTGAATACAGAGACCCTAACTATGGCTACACCCTC.

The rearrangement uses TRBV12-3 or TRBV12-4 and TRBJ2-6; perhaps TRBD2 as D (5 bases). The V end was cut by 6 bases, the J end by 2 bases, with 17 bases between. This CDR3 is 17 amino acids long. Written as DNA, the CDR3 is TGTGCCAGCAGCTGGGGAGCAGTACGTCCTGGGGCCAACGTCCTGACTTTC. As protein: CASSWGAVRPGANVLTF.

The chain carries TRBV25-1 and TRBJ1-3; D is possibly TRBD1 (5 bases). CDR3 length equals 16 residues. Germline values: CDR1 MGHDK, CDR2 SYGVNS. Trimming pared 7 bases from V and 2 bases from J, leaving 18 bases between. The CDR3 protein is CASKGQVAVPGNTIYF. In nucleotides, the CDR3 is TGTGCCAGCAAGGGGCAGGTGGCCGTTCCTGGAAACACCATATATTTT.

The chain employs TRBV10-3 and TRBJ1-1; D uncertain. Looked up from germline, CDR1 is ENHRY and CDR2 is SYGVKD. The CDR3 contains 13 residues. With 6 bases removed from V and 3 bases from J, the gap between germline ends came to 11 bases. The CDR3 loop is CAIRPGGDTEAFF. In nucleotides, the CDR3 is TGTGCCATCAGGCCAGGCGGGGACACTGAAGCTTTCTTT.

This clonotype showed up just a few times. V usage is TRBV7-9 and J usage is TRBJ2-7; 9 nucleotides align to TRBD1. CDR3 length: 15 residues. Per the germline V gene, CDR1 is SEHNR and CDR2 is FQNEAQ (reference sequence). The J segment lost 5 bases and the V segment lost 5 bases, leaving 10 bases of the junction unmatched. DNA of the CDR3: TGTGCCAGCAGCCGGGCAGGGGACAGGGACGACGAGCAGTACTTC. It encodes CASSRAGDRDDEQYF.

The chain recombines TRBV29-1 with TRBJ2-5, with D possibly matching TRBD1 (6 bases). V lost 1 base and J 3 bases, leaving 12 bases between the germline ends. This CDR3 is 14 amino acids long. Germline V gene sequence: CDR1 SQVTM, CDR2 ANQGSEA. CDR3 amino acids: CSVEGGQNEETQYF. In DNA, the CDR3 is TGCAGCGTTGAAGGTGGACAGAATGAAGAGACCCAGTACTTC.

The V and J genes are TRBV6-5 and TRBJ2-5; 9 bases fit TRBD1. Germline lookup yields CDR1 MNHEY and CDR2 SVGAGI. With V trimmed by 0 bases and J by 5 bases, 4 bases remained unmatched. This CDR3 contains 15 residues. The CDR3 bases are TGTGCCAGCAGTTACTCCGACAGGGGGATTGAGACCCAGTACTTC. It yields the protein CASSYSDRGIETQYF.

CDR3 nucleotides: TGCAGTGCTAGAGACGACTACAGCAATCCCTCCTACGAGCAGTACTTC. It encodes CSARDDYSNPSYEQYF. The rearrangement uses TRBV20-1 and TRBJ2-7; tentatively, D is TRBD2 (5 bases). Looked up from germline, CDR1 is DFQATT and CDR2 is SNEGSKA (reference sequence). This CDR3 contains 16 residues. Trimming removed 0 bases from V and 0 bases from J, with 15 bases in between.

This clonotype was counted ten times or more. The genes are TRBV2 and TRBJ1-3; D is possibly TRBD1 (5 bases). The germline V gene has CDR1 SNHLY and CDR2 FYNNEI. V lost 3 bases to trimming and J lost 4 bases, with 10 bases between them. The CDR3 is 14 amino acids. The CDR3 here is CASSDRGEGNTIYF. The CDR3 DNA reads TGTGCCAGCAGTGATCGGGGGGAAGGAAACACCATATATTTT.

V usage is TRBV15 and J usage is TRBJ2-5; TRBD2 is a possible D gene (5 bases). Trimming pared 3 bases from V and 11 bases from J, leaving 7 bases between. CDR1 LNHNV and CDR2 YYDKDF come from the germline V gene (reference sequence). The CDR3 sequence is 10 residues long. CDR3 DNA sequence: TGTGCCACCAGCAGCCCGGGACAGTACTTC. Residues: CATSSPGQYF.

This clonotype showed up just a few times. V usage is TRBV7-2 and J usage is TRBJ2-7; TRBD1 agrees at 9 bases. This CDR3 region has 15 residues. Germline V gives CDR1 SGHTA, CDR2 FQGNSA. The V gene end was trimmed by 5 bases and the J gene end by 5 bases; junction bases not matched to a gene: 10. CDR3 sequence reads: CASSIRTGAGDEQYF. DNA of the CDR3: TGTGCCAGCAGCATCAGGACAGGGGCGGGGGACGAGCAGTACTTC.

The CDR3 DNA follows: TGTGCCAGCAGCCAGGACGGGCCTAATGAAAAACTGTTTTTT. Amino acids: CASSQDGPNEKLFF. The V call is TRBV7-9, the J call TRBJ1-4; no clear D. CDR1 and CDR2 (germline): SEHNR, FQNEAQ (reference sequence). V lost 5 bases to trimming and J lost 3 bases, with 10 bases between them. The length of the CDR3 is 14 residues.

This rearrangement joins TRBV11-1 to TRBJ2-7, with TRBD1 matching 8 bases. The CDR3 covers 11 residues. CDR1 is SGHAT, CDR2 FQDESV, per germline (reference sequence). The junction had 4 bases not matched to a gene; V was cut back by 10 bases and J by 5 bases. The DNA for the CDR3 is TGTGCCACAGGGGGCTCTGACGAGCAGTACTTC. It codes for CATGGSDEQYF.

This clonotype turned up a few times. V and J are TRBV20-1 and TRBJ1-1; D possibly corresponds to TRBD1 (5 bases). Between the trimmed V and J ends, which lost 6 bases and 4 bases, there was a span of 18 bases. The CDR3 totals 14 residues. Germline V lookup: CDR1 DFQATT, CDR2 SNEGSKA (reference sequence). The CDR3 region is CSAQGPMGITEAFF. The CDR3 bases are TGCAGTGCGCAGGGACCGATGGGGATCACTGAAGCTTTCTTT.

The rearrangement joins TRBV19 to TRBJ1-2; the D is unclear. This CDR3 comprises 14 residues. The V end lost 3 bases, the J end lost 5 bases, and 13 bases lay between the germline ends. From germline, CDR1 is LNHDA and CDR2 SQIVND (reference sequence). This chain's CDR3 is CASSIEGLLYGYTF. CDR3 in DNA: TGTGCCAGTAGTATTGAGGGTTTGTTGTATGGCTACACCTTC.

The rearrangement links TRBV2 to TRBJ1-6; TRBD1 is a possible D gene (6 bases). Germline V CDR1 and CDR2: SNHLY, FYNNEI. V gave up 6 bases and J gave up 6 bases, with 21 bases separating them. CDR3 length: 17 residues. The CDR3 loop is CASRQTGGGYLNSPLHF. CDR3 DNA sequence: TGTGCCAGCAGACAGACAGGAGGTGGCTACCTTAATTCACCCCTCCACTTT.